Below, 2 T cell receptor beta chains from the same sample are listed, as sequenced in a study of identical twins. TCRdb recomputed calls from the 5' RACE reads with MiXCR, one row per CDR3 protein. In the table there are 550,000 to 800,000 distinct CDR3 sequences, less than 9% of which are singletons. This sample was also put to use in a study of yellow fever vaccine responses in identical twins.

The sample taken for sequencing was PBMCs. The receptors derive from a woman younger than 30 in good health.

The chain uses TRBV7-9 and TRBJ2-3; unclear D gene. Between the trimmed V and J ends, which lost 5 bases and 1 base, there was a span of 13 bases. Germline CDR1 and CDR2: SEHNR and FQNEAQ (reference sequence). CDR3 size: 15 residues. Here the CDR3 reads CASSEGNWGTDTQYF. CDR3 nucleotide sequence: TGTGCCAGCAGCGAAGGGAATTGGGGCACAGATACGCAGTATTTT. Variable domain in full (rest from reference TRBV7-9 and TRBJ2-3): DTGVSQNPRHKITKRGQNVTFRCDPISEHNRLYWYRQTLGQGPEFLTYFQNEAQLEKSRLLSDRFSAERPKGSFSTLEIQRTEQGDSAMYLCASSEGNWGTDTQYFGPGTRLTVL.

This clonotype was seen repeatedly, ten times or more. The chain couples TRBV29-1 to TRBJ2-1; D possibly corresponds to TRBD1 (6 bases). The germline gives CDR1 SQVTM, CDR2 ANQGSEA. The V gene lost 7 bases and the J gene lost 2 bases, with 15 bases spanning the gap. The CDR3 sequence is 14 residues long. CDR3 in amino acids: CSGTQGFTYNEQFF. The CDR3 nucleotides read TGCAGCGGAACGCAGGGGTTTACCTACAATGAGCAGTTCTTC.